Described below is a single TCR beta chain sequence and its context. The data were obtained in a study of cytomegalovirus exposure and HLA in healthy donors. With 60 Vbeta and 13 Jbeta primers, the PCR was carried out. Clones were read by immunoSEQ multiplex PCR, and TCRdb kept only the in-frame ones, dropping some. The table includes about 150,000 clones, approximately 86% detected once. Trimming left V 4 bases short and J 7 bases short, with 10 bases between. The germline V gene encodes CDR1 WSHSY and CDR2 SAAADI. There are 12 residues in the CDR3. Sequenced material: PBMCs. The rearrangement uses TRBV10-2 and TRBJ1-1, with a weak D call TRBD1 (6 bases). This receptor was identified in a woman aged 45-65 years in good health and CMV-seropositive. The CDR3 spells CASSVARGEAFF. CDR3 DNA: TGCGCCAGCAGTGTGGCCAGGGGTGAAGCTTTCTTT.